A single sample is the source of the 13 T cell receptor beta chains below, sequenced in a study of T cells in Graves' hyperthyroidism and ophthalmopathy (dated 2019 in TCRdb). Libraries were made using multiplex PCR. This sample was sequenced with an Illumina HiSeq 2000. The TCR beta CDR3 regions were amplified from RNA transcripts. A first-round RT-PCR of the TCR CDR3 used the HTBI primer set with the Qiagen OneStep RT-PCR kit. In TCRdb, the public reads were trimmed at Q25 with fastp and aligned with MiXCR, with productive beta chains retained. Each record represents a unique CDR3 protein, reported with the most common genes and DNA among its rows. The sample profile shows about 410,000 distinct CDR3 sequences; roughly 15% of them were found once. The ten largest make up 20% of the sample. Sample: blood. The receptor set was obtained from a woman aged 25 to 39 with Graves' ophthalmopathy.

V gene TRBV15 combines with J gene TRBJ1-5, with a tentative D call TRBD1 (6 bases). Germline loops: CDR1 LNHNV, CDR2 YYDKDF (reference sequence). Between the trimmed V and J ends, which lost 0 bases and 0 bases, there was a span of 9 bases. CDR3 size: 16 residues. CDR3 coding DNA: TGTGCCACCAGCAGAGATAGGGGGGCTAGCAATCAGCCCCAGCATTTT. Its protein is CATSRDRGASNQPQHF.

There are many counts of this clonotype. The chain links TRBV2 to TRBJ1-5, with a possible D match to TRBD1 (5 bases). CDR3 size: 19 residues. The germline V gene encodes CDR1 SNHLY and CDR2 FYNNEI. The germline V and J ends were trimmed by 0 bases and 3 bases, with 21 bases remaining between them. The CDR3 bases are TGTGCCAGCAGTGAAGCGGGGCCCCTGGAGGGGACGAACAATCAGCCCCAGCATTTT. Protein product: CASSEAGPLEGTNNQPQHF. The whole variable domain, filled in from reference TRBV2 and TRBJ1-5, reads EPEVTQTPSHQVTQMGQEVILRCVPISNHLYFYWYRQILGQKVEFLVSFYNNEISEKSEIFDDQFSVERPDGSNFTLKIRSTKLEDSAMYFCASSEAGPLEGTNNQPQHFGDGTRLSIL.

At least ten counts were recorded for this clonotype. The chain combines TRBV7-2 with TRBJ1-1; 9 bases line up with TRBD1. Germline-derived CDR1 and CDR2 are SGHTA and FQGNSA. Trimming removed 3 bases from V and 10 bases from J; junction bases left unmatched: 6. CDR3 length: 13 residues. CDR3 residues: CASSFQDRGSAFF. DNA of the CDR3: TGTGCCAGCAGCTTTCAGGACAGGGGATCAGCTTTCTTT. Combining the CDR3 with reference TRBV7-2 and TRBJ1-1 gives the whole variable domain GAGVSQSPSNKVTEKGKDVELRCDPISGHTALYWYRQSLGQGLEFLIYFQGNSAPDKSGLPSDRFSAERTGGSVSTLTIQRTQQEDSAVYLCASSFQDRGSAFFGQGTRLTVV.

This clonotype was seen repeatedly, ten times or more. This sequence joins TRBV4-1 and TRBJ2-5; no clear D gene. The V gene's germline CDR1 is MGHRA and CDR2 YSYEKL. The CDR3 totals 17 residues. V was clipped by 4 bases and J by 5 bases, with 23 bases between them. The CDR3 protein is CASSPTALGSLRETQYF. The CDR3 DNA sequence: TGCGCCAGCAGCCCCACCGCGTTGGGATCCTTGCGGGAGACCCAGTACTTC.

This clonotype was recorded a few times. The V call is TRBV7-3, the J call TRBJ1-4; D gene unclear. Germline V gene sequence: CDR1 SGHTA, CDR2 FQGTGA. Trimming took 8 bases from V and 3 from J, leaving 10 bases between them. This CDR3 is 13 amino acids long. The DNA for the CDR3 is TGTGCCAGCTCCTCCGGGGCTAATGAAAAACTGTTTTTT. Translating it yields CASSSGANEKLFF.

Points on this clonotype: A much bigger clone sits one base away, suggesting this may be a read error. The V call is TRBV12-5, the J call TRBJ2-7; D gene unclear. CDR3 length: 15 amino acids. Trimming removed 5 bases at V and 2 bases at J, with 16 bases between. Germline values: CDR1 LGHNT, CDR2 FRNRAP. CDR3 nucleotide sequence: TGTGCTAGTGGTACGCACCCTTCGCGGCCCTACGAGCAGTACTTC. The encoded protein is CASGTHPSRPYEQYF.

This clonotype was counted ten times or more. The chain uses TRBV28 and TRBJ1-2, with D possibly TRBD1 on 5 matching bases. CDR1 is MDHEN, CDR2 SYDVKM, per germline. The ends were cut back, 3 bases at V and 4 bases at J, with 15 bases in the middle. The CDR3 has 15 residues. This CDR3 reads CASSFPLGERYGYTF. The CDR3 region has the DNA TGTGCCAGCAGTTTTCCGCTGGGGGAGCGCTATGGCTACACCTTC.

This clonotype was counted only a few times. This chain links TRBV13 with TRBJ2-2; no definite D call. Trimming removed 5 bases at V and 1 base at J, with 11 bases between. CDR1 and CDR2 from the germline V gene are PRHDT and FYEKMQ (reference sequence). This CDR3 spans 15 amino acids. The DNA for the CDR3 is TGTGCCAGCAGCCTCTCGCCAGGGAACACCGGGGAGCTGTTTTTT. Amino acid sequence: CASSLSPGNTGELFF. The variable domain in full, with the rest retrieved from reference TRBV13 and TRBJ2-2, is AAGVIQSPRHLIKEKRETATLKCYPIPRHDTVYWYQQGPGQDPQFLISFYEKMQSDKGSIPDRFSAQQFSDYHSELNMSSLELGDSALYFCASSLSPGNTGELFFGEGSRLTVL.

At least ten counts were recorded for this clonotype. V gene TRBV28 combines with J gene TRBJ1-1; 8 positions agree with TRBD1. V trimming: 5 bases; J trimming: 4 bases; junction bases outside the gene matches: 9. Germline V CDR1 and CDR2: MDHEN, SYDVKM. The CDR3 sequence is 15 residues long. The CDR3 coding sequence is TGTGCCAGCAGTCCTCTAGGACAGGGCGTCACTGAAGCTTTCTTT. Protein: CASSPLGQGVTEAFF. The variable domain in full, with the rest retrieved from reference TRBV28 and TRBJ1-1, is DVKVTQSSRYLVKRTGEKVFLECVQDMDHENMFWYRQDPGLGLRLIYFSYDVKMKEKGDIPEGYSVSREKKERFSLILESASTNQTSMYLCASSPLGQGVTEAFFGQGTRLTVV.

CDR3 sequence: CASSSLTSQIYEQYF. CDR3 in DNA: TGTGCCAGCAGTTCGCTGACTAGCCAAATTTACGAGCAGTACTTC. The chain is built from TRBV28 and TRBJ2-7; 7 bases match TRBD2. The V gene's germline CDR1 is MDHEN and CDR2 SYDVKM. This CDR3 has 15 residues. V shed 4 bases, J shed 4 bases, and the junction held 10 bases outside the gene matches.

This clonotype was seen repeatedly, ten times or more. The gene calls are TRBV28 and TRBJ2-7; 7 bases line up with TRBD1. The CDR3 sequence is 17 residues long. Germline CDR1 reads MDHEN; CDR2 reads SYDVKM. Unmatched junction bases numbered 11, after V lost 1 base and J lost 2 bases. CDR3 DNA: TGTGCCAGCAGTTTATCCCTAGACGGACAGGAGACCTACGAGCAGTACTTC. It encodes CASSLSLDGQETYEQYF.

This clonotype came up many times. V is TRBV20-1 and J is TRBJ1-5; 7 nucleotides agree with TRBD1. V dropped 1 base and J dropped 0; count of bases not matched to a gene: 0. The CDR3 has 14 amino acids. In germline, CDR1 is DFQATT, CDR2 SNEGSKA (reference sequence). Here the CDR3 DNA reads TGCAGTGCTAGAGGGGACAGTAGCAATCAGCCCCAGCATTTT. It yields the protein CSARGDSSNQPQHF.

The table lists this clonotype with a few counts. The chain uses TRBV6-6 and TRBJ2-1; 10 bases match TRBD2. The germline gives CDR1 MNHNY, CDR2 SVGAGI (reference sequence). This CDR3 contains 16 residues. Trimming took 0 bases from V and 5 from J; bases not matched to a gene: 4. The CDR3, as DNA: TGTGCCAGCAGTTACTCGATGCTAGCGGGGGACAATGAGCAGTTCTTC. Translating gives CASSYSMLAGDNEQFF.